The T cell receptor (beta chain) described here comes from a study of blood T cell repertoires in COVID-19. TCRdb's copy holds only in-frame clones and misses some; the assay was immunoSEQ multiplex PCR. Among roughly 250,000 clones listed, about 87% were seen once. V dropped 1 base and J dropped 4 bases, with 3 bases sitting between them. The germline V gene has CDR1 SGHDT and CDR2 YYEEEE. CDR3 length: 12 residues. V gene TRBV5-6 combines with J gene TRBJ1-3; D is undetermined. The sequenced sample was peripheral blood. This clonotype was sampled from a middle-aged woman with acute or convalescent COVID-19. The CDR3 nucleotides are TGTGCCAGCAGCTTGTCGGGAAACACCATATATTTT. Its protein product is CASSLSGNTIYF.